Following are 18 T cell receptor beta chains from one sample sequenced in a study of blood T cell repertoires in COVID-19. Sequencing was performed with immunoSEQ multiplex PCR; in TCRdb, only in-frame clones are kept and a portion is missing. This table holds more than 250,000 clones, approximately 85% found once. Sequenced sample: peripheral blood. All receptors come from a woman between 50 and 59 years old with acute or convalescent COVID-19.

This sequence joins TRBV7-3 and TRBJ2-7, with 8 bases fitting TRBD2. V dropped 6 bases and J dropped 2; count of bases not matched to a gene: 9. Germline CDR1 reads SGHTA; CDR2 reads FQGTGA. The CDR3 covers 15 residues. The CDR3 nucleotides are TGTGCCAGCAGGGCTACGAGCGGGGGTGCCTACGAGCAGTACTTC. It translates to CASRATSGGAYEQYF.

The J gene is TRBJ1-5, the V gene TRBV20-1; D uncertain. V was clipped by 3 bases and J by 5 bases, with 8 bases between them. Germline V lookup: CDR1 DFQATT, CDR2 SNEGSKA (reference sequence). This CDR3 has 12 amino acids. The CDR3 nucleotides are TGCAGTGCTAGTGTTCCAGATCAGCCCCAGCATTTT. Translating it yields CSASVPDQPQHF.

This clone has just a few counts. V is TRBV28 and J is TRBJ1-2; 7 nucleotides line up with TRBD1. Germline-derived CDR1 and CDR2 are MDHEN and SYDVKM. With 1 base clipped from V and 4 bases from J, the junction kept 6 bases outside the gene matches. The CDR3 spans 15 residues. As DNA, the CDR3 is TGTGCCAGCAGTTTATTAGGGGGCGCTATCTATGGCTACACCTTC. The encoded protein is CASSLLGGAIYGYTF.

The chain employs TRBV5-1 and TRBJ1-2; 9 bases map to TRBD1. Germline-derived CDR1 and CDR2 are SGHRS and YFSETQ. The CDR3 length is 15 residues. The ends lost 2 bases at V and 4 bases at J; junction bases unmatched: 6. The CDR3 here is CASSFRGQGAYGYTF. In DNA form, the CDR3 reads TGCGCCAGCAGCTTTAGGGGACAGGGTGCCTATGGCTACACCTTC.

This chain connects TRBV9 to TRBJ1-4; a possible D gene is TRBD1 (5 bases). V was shortened by 0 bases and J by 8 bases, with 17 bases between the two germline ends. Germline V gene data show CDR1 as SGDLS and CDR2 as YYNGEE. The CDR3 consists of 16 residues. This CDR3 reads CASSVALGQGREKLFF. As DNA, the CDR3 is TGTGCCAGCAGCGTAGCTCTTGGGCAGGGTAGGGAAAAACTGTTTTTT.

Only a few counts were recorded for this clone. This chain uses TRBV11-2 with TRBJ1-3; D is perhaps TRBD1 (6 bases). From germline, CDR1 is SGHAT and CDR2 FQNNGV. This CDR3 is 14 amino acids long. V was pared by 5 bases and J by 4 bases, with 12 bases between. CDR3 in amino acids: CASSPRGYGNTIYF. In nucleotides, the CDR3 is TGTGCCAGCAGCCCAAGGGGGTACGGAAACACCATATATTTT.

The chain combines TRBV27 with TRBJ2-5; the D gene is possibly TRBD2 (6 bases). The CDR3 runs 15 residues. V shed 6 bases and J shed 5 bases, with 19 bases lying between them. Germline-derived CDR1 and CDR2 are MNHEY and SMNVEV (reference sequence). In DNA form, the CDR3 reads TGTGCCAGCAGACCACCGAGAGCGGGTTTGGAGACCCAGTACTTC. As protein: CASRPPRAGLETQYF.

J is TRBJ1-1 and V is TRBV19; 10 nucleotides match TRBD1. Germline lookup yields CDR1 LNHDA and CDR2 SQIVND (reference sequence). This CDR3 has 16 residues. Trimming at V came to 3 bases and at J to 4 bases, leaving 8 bases not matched to a gene. CDR3 DNA: TGTGCCAGTAGTATGGGGACAGGGGCACCGAGCACTGAAGCTTTCTTT. Protein product: CASSMGTGAPSTEAFF.

V and J are TRBV4-2 and TRBJ2-7; 8 positions agree with TRBD1. J was trimmed by 5 bases and V by 4 bases; bases with no gene match: 10. The germline V gene encodes CDR1 LGHNA and CDR2 YNFKEQ. This CDR3 is 15 amino acids long. CDR3 sequence reads: CASSRRGGQGNEQYF. The DNA for the CDR3 is TGTGCCAGCAGCCGAAGGGGAGGACAGGGAAACGAGCAGTACTTC.

The CDR3 DNA is TGTGCCAGCAGTTACGACTTTTGGGTGGGAGATACGCAGTATTTT. It yields the protein CASSYDFWVGDTQYF. The chain carries TRBV7-6 and TRBJ2-3, with D unclear. The V end lost 6 bases, the J end lost 5 bases, and 18 bases lay between the germline ends. The CDR3 consists of 15 residues. Germline CDR1 is SGHVS and CDR2 is FNYEAQ.

As regards this clone: Within the sample, other DNA sequences also encode this same CDR3. The rearrangement links TRBV5-4 to TRBJ2-1; 7 nucleotides match TRBD1. The V gene's germline CDR1 is SGHNT and CDR2 YYREEE (reference sequence). The V and J ends lost 0 bases and 4 bases, in that order; junction bases with no gene match: 4. The CDR3 spans 15 residues. CDR3 coding DNA: TGTGCCAGCAGCTTGGGACAGGGTTCGTACAATGAGCAGTTCTTC. Protein sequence: CASSLGQGSYNEQFF.

The chain carries TRBV18 and TRBJ2-7; 8 positions match TRBD1. V gave up 6 bases and J gave up 4 bases; unmatched junction bases: 8. The CDR3 loop spans 14 amino acids. Germline assignment: CDR1 KGHSH and CDR2 LQKENI. CDR3 nucleotides: TGTGCCAGCTCCCAAGACAGGGGTTTATACGAGCAGTACTTC. Its translation is CASSQDRGLYEQYF.

The rearrangement uses TRBV5-1 and TRBJ2-7; 9 bases agree with TRBD1. In germline, CDR1 is SGHRS, CDR2 YFSETQ. CDR3 length: 13 residues. The junction had 3 bases not matched to a gene; V was cut back by 3 bases and J by 5 bases. CDR3 sequence reads: CASSSGTGNEQYF. CDR3 coding DNA: TGCGCCAGCAGCTCCGGGACAGGGAACGAGCAGTACTTC.

V and J are TRBV3-1 (or the pseudogene TRBV3-2) and TRBJ2-7; weak D call: TRBD2 (6 bases). This CDR3 contains 14 residues. Germline values: CDR1 LGHDT, CDR2 YNNKEL (reference sequence). Trimming took 1 base from V and 4 from J, leaving 11 bases between them. The chain's CDR3 is CASSQAGDHYEQYF. In DNA, the CDR3 is TGTGCCAGCAGCCAAGCGGGGGACCATTACGAGCAGTACTTC.

In its sample, this clone was seen once. This chain joins TRBV18 and TRBJ2-5, with 7 positions matching TRBD1. Germline CDR1 and CDR2: KGHSH and LQKENI. V was clipped by 6 bases and J by 3 bases; unmatched bases: 4. The CDR3 runs 13 residues. CDR3: CASSLDRKETQYF. The CDR3 nucleotides are TGTGCCAGCTCCCTGGACAGGAAAGAGACCCAGTACTTC.

The chain links TRBV27 to TRBJ2-7; 9 nucleotides match TRBD1. Germline V gene sequence: CDR1 MNHEY, CDR2 SMNVEV (reference sequence). The CDR3 loop spans 13 amino acids. The ends lost 6 bases at V and 2 bases at J; junction bases unmatched: 2. In nucleotides, the CDR3 is TGTGCCAGCAGGCGGACAGGGGCCTACGAGCAGTACTTC. This gives the protein CASRRTGAYEQYF.

This chain joins TRBV30 and TRBJ2-5, with a possible D match to TRBD2 (7 bases). The CDR3 has 12 residues. CDR1 and CDR2 (germline): GTSNPN, SVGIG (reference sequence). V was trimmed by 8 bases and J by 4 bases, leaving 14 bases between them. The CDR3 coding sequence is TGTGCCCCGAGGGGGGGGCCAGAGACCCAGTACTTC. Translated: CAPRGGPETQYF. Together with reference TRBV30 and TRBJ2-5, the CDR3 gives the full variable domain: SQTIHQWPATLVQPVGSPLSLECTVEGTSNPNLYWYRQAAGRGLQLLFYSVGIGQISSEVPQNLSASRPQDRQFILSSKKLLLSDSGFYLCAPRGGPETQYFGPGTRLLVL.

The chain carries TRBV27 and TRBJ2-1; D is uncertain. CDR1 is MNHEY, CDR2 SMNVEV, per germline (reference sequence). The CDR3 has 14 residues. The V end was cut by 1 base, the J end by 7 bases, with 11 bases between. Written as DNA, the CDR3 is TGTGCCAGCAGTTTATTTCGTGGCAGAAATGAGCAGTTCTTC. Translating it yields CASSLFRGRNEQFF.